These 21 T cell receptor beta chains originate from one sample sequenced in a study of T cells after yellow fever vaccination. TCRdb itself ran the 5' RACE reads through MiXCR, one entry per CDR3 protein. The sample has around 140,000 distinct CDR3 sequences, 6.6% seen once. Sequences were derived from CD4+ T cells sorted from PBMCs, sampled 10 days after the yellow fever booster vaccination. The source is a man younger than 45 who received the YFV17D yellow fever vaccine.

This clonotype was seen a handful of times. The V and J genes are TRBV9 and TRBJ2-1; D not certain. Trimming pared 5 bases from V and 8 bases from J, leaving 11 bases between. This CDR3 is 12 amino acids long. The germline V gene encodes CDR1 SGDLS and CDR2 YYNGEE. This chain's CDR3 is CASRRDGHEQFF. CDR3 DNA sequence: TGTGCCAGCAGGCGCGACGGCCATGAGCAGTTCTTC.

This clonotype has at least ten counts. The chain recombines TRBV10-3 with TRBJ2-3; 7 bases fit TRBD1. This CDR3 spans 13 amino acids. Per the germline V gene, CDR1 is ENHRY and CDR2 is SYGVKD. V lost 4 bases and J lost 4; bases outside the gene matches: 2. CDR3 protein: CAISGQGPDTQYF. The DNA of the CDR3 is TGTGCCATCAGTGGACAGGGCCCAGATACGCAGTATTTT.

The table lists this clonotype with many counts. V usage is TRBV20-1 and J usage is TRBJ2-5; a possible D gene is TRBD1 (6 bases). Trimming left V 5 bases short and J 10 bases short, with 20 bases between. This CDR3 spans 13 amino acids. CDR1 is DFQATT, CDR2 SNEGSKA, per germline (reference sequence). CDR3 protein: CSADINRAGGQYF. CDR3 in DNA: TGCAGTGCTGACATCAACAGGGCTGGGGGCCAGTACTTC.

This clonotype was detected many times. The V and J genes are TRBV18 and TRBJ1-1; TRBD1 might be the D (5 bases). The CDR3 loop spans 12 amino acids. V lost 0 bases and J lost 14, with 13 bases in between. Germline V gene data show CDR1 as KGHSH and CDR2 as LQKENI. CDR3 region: CASSPPGPGMFF. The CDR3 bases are TGTGCCAGCTCACCACCGGGCCCAGGGATGTTCTTT.

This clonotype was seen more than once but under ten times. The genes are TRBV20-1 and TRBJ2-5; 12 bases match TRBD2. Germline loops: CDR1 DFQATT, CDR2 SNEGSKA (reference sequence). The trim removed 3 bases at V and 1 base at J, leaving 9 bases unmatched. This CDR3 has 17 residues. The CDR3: CSARDPGLAGPQETQYF. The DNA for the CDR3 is TGCAGTGCTAGGGATCCGGGACTAGCGGGTCCCCAAGAGACCCAGTACTTC.

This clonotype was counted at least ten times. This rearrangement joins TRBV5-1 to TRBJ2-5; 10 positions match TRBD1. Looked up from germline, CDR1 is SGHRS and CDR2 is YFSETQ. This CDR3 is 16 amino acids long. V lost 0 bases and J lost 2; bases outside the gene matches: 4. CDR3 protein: CASSLAGQGKQETQYF. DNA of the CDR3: TGCGCCAGCAGCTTGGCGGGACAGGGGAAGCAAGAGACCCAGTACTTC.

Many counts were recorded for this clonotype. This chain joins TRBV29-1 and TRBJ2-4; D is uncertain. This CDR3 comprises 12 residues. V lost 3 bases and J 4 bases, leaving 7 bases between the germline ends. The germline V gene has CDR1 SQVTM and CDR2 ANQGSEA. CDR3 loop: CSVEGRKNIQYF. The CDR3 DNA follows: TGCAGCGTTGAGGGCAGAAAAAACATTCAGTACTTC.

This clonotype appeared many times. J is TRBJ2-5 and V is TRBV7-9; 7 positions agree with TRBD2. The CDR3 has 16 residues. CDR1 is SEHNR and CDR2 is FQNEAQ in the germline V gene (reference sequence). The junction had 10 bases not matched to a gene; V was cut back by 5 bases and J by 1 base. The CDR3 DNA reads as TGTGCCAGCAGCCGGACCCGCCTAGCGGTCCAAGAGACCCAGTACTTC. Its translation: CASSRTRLAVQETQYF.

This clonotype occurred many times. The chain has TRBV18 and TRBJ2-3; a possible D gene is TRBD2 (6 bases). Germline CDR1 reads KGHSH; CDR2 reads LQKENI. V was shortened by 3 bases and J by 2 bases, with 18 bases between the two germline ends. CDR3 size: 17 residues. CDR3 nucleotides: TGTGCCAGCTCACCCTTCCAAACACTAGCCAACACAGATACGCAGTATTTT. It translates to CASSPFQTLANTDTQYF.

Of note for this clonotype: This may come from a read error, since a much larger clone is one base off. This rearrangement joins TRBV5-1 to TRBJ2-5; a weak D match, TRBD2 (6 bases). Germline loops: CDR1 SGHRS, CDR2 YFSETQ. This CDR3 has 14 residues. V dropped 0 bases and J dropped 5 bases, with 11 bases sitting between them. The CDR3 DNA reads TGCGCCAGCAGCTTGGGGCTAGCGAGTGAGACCCAGTACTTC. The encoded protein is CASSLGLASETQYF.

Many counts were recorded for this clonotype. The CDR3 region is CASSPLGPYLYNEQFF. The CDR3 bases are TGCGCCAGCAGCCCCCTGGGGCCCTACCTTTACAATGAGCAGTTCTTC. The rearrangement links TRBV5-1 to TRBJ2-1; D perhaps matches TRBD1 (5 bases). This CDR3 has 16 residues. Germline V gene data show CDR1 as SGHRS and CDR2 as YFSETQ. Trimming shortened V by 4 bases and J by 4 bases, and 18 bases separated the two germline ends.

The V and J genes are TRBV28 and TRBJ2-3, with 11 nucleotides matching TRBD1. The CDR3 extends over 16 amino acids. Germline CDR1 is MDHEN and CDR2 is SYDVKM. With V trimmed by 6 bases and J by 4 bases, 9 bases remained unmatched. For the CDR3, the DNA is TGTGCCAGCAGCCCTTATCCGGGACAGGGGGCAGATACGCAGTATTTT. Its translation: CASSPYPGQGADTQYF.

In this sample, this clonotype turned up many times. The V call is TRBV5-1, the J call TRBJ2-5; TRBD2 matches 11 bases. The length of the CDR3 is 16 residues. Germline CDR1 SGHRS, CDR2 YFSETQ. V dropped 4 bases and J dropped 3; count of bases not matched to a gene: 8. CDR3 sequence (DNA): TGCGCCAGCAGCCTAGGGACTAGCGGAGCTGAAGAGACCCAGTACTTC. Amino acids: CASSLGTSGAEETQYF. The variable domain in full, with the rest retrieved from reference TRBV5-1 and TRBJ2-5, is KAGVTQTPRYLIKTRGQQVTLSCSPISGHRSVSWYQQTPGQGLQFLFEYFSETQRNKGNFPGRFSGRQFSNSRSEMNVSTLELGDSALYLCASSLGTSGAEETQYFGPGTRLLVL.

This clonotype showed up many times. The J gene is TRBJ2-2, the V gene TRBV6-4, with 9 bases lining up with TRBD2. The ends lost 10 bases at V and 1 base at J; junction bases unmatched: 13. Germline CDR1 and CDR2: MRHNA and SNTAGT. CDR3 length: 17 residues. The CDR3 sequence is CAIPREGSGRNTGELFF. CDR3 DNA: TGTGCCATCCCCCGGGAAGGTAGCGGGAGGAACACCGGGGAGCTGTTTTTT.

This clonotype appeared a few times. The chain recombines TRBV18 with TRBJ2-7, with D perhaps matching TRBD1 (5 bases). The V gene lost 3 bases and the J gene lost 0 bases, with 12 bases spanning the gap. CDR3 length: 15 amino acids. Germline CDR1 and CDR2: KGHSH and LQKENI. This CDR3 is CASSPGRVDSYEQYF. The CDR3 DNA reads TGTGCCAGCTCACCCGGCAGGGTCGACTCCTACGAGCAGTACTTC.

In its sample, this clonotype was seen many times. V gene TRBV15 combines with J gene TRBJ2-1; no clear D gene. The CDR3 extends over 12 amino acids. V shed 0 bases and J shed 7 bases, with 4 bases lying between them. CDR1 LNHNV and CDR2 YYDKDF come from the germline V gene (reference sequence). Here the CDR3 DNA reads TGTGCCACCAGCAGAGAAGTAAATGAGCAGTTCTTC. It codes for CATSREVNEQFF. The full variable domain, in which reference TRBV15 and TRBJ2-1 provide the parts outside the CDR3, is DAMVIQNPRYQVTQFGKPVTLSCSQTLNHNVMYWYQQKSSQAPKLLFHYYDKDFNNEADTPDNFQSRRPNTSFCFLDIRSPGLGDTAMYLCATSREVNEQFFGPGTRLTVL.

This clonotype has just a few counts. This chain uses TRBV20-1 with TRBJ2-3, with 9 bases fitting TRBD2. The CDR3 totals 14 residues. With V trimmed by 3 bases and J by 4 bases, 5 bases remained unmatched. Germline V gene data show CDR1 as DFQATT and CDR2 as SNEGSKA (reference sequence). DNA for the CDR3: TGCAGTGCTAGTAGCGGGAGTTGGGCAGATACGCAGTATTTT. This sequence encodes CSASSGSWADTQYF.

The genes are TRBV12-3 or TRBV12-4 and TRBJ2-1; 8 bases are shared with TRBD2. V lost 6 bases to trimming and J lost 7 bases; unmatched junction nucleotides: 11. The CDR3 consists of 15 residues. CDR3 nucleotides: TGTGCCAGCAGCCCCGGGGGGGGACTAGTAAATGAGCAGTTCTTC. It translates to CASSPGGGLVNEQFF.

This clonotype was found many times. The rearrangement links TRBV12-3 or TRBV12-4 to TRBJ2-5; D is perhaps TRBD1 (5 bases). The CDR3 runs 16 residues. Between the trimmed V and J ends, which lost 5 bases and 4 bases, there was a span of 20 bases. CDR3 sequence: CASSTQGLGSGETQYF. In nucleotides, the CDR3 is TGTGCCAGCAGTACTCAGGGATTGGGTTCCGGAGAGACCCAGTACTTC.

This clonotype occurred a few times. The CDR3 bases are TGTGCCAGTAGTAAAGCCCCGGGGAGCAAAGGTCAGCCCCAGCATTTT. It specifies CASSKAPGSKGQPQHF. This chain connects TRBV19 to TRBJ1-5; D remains ambiguous. From germline, CDR1 is LNHDA and CDR2 SQIVND (reference sequence). The CDR3 is 16 residues long. Trimming stripped 4 bases from V and 6 bases from J, with 19 bases between.

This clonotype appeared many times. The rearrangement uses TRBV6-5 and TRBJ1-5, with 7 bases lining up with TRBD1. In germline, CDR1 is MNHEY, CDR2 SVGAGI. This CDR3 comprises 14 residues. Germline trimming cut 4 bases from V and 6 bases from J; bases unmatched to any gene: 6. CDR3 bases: TGTGCCAGCAGTTTACAGGGGACGGCTCAGCCCCAGCATTTT. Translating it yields CASSLQGTAQPQHF.